The T cell receptor (beta chain) under discussion was sequenced for a study of blood T cell repertoires in COVID-19. Study-wide context: Donors in the United States, Italy and Spain gave samples during acute or convalescent COVID-19.

Measured with immunoSEQ multiplex PCR; TCRdb has only the in-frame clones, and not every one. The sample carries about 130,000 clones, 84% recorded once. The V and J ends lost 3 bases and 6 bases, in that order; junction bases with no gene match: 4. The CDR3 has 14 residues. Germline assignment: CDR1 SEHNR and CDR2 FQNEAQ (reference sequence). The chain combines TRBV7-9 with TRBJ1-4, with TRBD1 matching 7 bases. The specimen sequenced was peripheral blood. The TCR comes from a woman aged 60 to 75 with acute or convalescent COVID-19. The CDR3 nucleotides are TGTGCCAGCAGCTTGCGGCAGGGGGATGAAAAACTGTTTTTT. Amino acids: CASSLRQGDEKLFF. Using reference TRBV7-9 and TRBJ1-4 for the parts outside the CDR3, the full variable domain is DTGVSQNPRHKITKRGQNVTFRCDPISEHNRLYWYRQTLGQGPEFLTYFQNEAQLEKSRLLSDRFSAERPKGSFSTLEIQRTEQGDSAMYLCASSLRQGDEKLFFGSGTQLSVL.